The clone carrying this T cell receptor beta chain was observed a handful of times. Only in-frame clones appear in the TCRdb table, and some are missing; sequencing was by immunoSEQ multiplex PCR. The sample has about 330,000 clones; more than 75% are singletons. This study enrolled people aged roughly 18 to 90 from around 26 US geographic areas. Recovery among Cohort 3 donors was established by two negative PCRs, clearance, or symptom resolution. This specimen belongs to a study of blood T cell repertoires in COVID-19. Material for sequencing was PBMCs or T cells enriched from blood (not recorded which). This sequence was found in a woman aged 18-29 years who had recovered from COVID-19.

The CDR3 loop is CSVAKVEGYEQYF. CDR3 DNA: TGCAGCGTTGCTAAAGTAGAGGGCTACGAGCAGTACTTC. The genes are TRBV29-1 and TRBJ2-7; TRBD2 might be the D (5 bases). V lost 4 bases to trimming and J lost 3 bases, with 13 bases between them. CDR3 length: 13 amino acids. Germline CDR1 SQVTM, CDR2 ANQGSEA.